This T cell receptor (beta chain) comes out of a study of human CD8 memory T cell subsets. By UMI-labeled 5' RACE, the TCR beta libraries were made. No DNA is given; TCRdb re-called the 5' RACE reads and lists each CDR3 protein once. The table for this sample gives about 6,700 distinct CDR3 sequences. This CDR3 contains 13 residues. CDR1 MGHDK and CDR2 SYGVNS come from the germline V gene. The chain employs TRBV25-1 and TRBJ2-4; TCRdb's D call of TRBD1 is untestable without DNA. Sample: CD8+ T cells from PBMCs. This sequence was found in a human donor in good health. The CDR3 loop reads CASSEGQGGLEYF.